These T cell receptor beta chains were read from a single sample in a study of read filtering for tumor transcriptome and immune sequencing. TCRdb processed the reads anew with MiXCR; each CDR3 protein has one entry. The table has 75,000 to 90,000 distinct CDR3 sequences, about 12% seen once. Material: a population of CD138-negative cells sorted from bone marrow. The receptors derive from a donor at least 40 years old with multiple myeloma. Both conserved end residues are part of each CDR3. D genes are given only for firm matches. For some rows the clone size is stated as once, few or many, or as a class when expanded; others skip it.

abundance	j_gene	v_gene	d_gene	CDR3nt	CDR3aa
many	TRBJ2-1	TRBV5-1	NA	TGCGCCAGCAGCGTGGGGAACAATGAGCAGTTCTTC	CASSVGNNEQFF
NA	TRBJ1-5	TRBV2	NA	TGTGCCAGCAGTGTAGGGGGAGGTCAGCCCCAGCATTTT	CASSVGGGQPQHF
NA	TRBJ2-7	TRBV20-1	TRBD2	TGCAGTGCGCGGACTAGCGGGAGTTTCTACGAGCAGTACTTC	CSARTSGSFYEQYF
many	TRBJ2-3	TRBV5-8	TRBD2	TGTGCCAGCAGCTTTGGACTAGCGGGAGGGCTTACGACAGATACGCAGTATTTT	CASSFGLAGGLTTDTQYF
NA	TRBJ2-7	TRBV28	NA	TGTGCCAGCAGTTTGGCGCACGAGCAGTACTTC	CASSLAHEQYF
NA	TRBJ1-1	TRBV29-1	TRBD1	TGCAGCGTTGCTAGGGGGCTGGACACTGAAGCTTTCTTT	CSVARGLDTEAFF
many	TRBJ1-1	TRBV5-1	NA	TGTGCCAGCAGCTTAAGGACAGCGAACACTGAAGCTTTCTTT	CASSLRTANTEAFF
many	TRBJ2-2	TRBV7-2	NA	TGTGCCAGCAGCCTCCGCCCCACCGGGGAGCTGTTTTTT	CASSLRPTGELFF
many	TRBJ1-2	TRBV29-1	TRBD1	TGCAGCGTTGAAACGGGACAGGGCTATGGCTACACCTTC	CSVETGQGYGYTF
many	TRBJ2-2	TRBV5-1	NA	TGCGCCAGCAGCTTAACGGGAGTAACCGGGGAGCTGTTTTTT	CASSLTGVTGELFF
many	TRBJ2-3	TRBV28	NA	TGTGCCACCGCGGCTAGCACAGATACGCAGTATTTT	CATAASTDTQYF
few	TRBJ2-7	TRBV12-3/TRBV12-4	NA	TGTGCCAGCAGTTTAGGGCAGATCTACGAGCAGTACTTC	CASSLGQIYEQYF
many	TRBJ2-7	TRBV28	TRBD1	TGTGCCAGCAGCCCCTCCGGGACAGGGTCCTACGAGCAGTACTTC	CASSPSGTGSYEQYF
many	TRBJ2-5	TRBV20-1	TRBD1	TGCAGTGCTTCTCCGCGGACAGGGGCGAAGACCCAGTACTTC	CSASPRTGAKTQYF
many	TRBJ1-1	TRBV3-1	TRBD1	TGTGCCAGCAGCCATCGCATCGGACAGGCGGGAGTAGAGTTGGGAGCTTTCTTT	CASSHRIGQAGVELGAFF